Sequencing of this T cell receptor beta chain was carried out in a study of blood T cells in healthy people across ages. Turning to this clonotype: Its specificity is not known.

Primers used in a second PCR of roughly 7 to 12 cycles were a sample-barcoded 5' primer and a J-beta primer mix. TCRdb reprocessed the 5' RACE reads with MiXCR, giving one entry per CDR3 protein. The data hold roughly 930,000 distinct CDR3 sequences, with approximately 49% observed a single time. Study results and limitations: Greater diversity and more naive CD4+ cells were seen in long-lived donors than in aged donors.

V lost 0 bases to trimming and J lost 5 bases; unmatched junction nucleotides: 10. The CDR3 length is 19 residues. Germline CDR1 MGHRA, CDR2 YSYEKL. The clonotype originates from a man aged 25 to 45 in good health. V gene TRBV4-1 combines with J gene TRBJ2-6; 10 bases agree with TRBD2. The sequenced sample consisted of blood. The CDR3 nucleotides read TGCGCCAGCAGCCAAGAGGGACAGCGGGGGGGCCAACGGGCCAACGTCCTGACTTTC. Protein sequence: CASSQEGQRGGQRANVLTF.